The 21 T cell receptor beta chains below come from one sample, sequenced in a study of blood T cell repertoires in COVID-19. Sequenced by immunoSEQ multiplex PCR; TCRdb stores in-frame clones only, minus some. The data contain approximately 390,000 clones, 80% to 90% of them singletons. The sequenced material came from peripheral blood. The receptors were sampled from a woman aged 60 to 75 with COVID-19, enrolled during active disease.

V usage is TRBV5-5 and J usage is TRBJ1-6; D is ambiguous. The CDR3 covers 12 residues. Looked up from germline, CDR1 is SGHKS and CDR2 is YYEKEE (reference sequence). With 0 bases removed from V and 9 bases from J, the gap between germline ends came to 4 bases. In DNA, the CDR3 is TGTGCCAGCAGCTTGGGCGGTTCACCCCTCCACTTT. It translates to CASSLGGSPLHF.

The CDR3 DNA sequence: TGTGCCAGCAGACCGACAGGGGAATATGGCTACACCTTC. It yields the protein CASRPTGEYGYTF. The V gene is TRBV7-2, the J gene TRBJ1-2; the match to TRBD1 covers 8 bases. The CDR3 covers 13 residues. Looked up from germline, CDR1 is SGHTA and CDR2 is FQGNSA. J lost 5 bases, V lost 6 bases, and 5 bases had no gene match.

This chain joins TRBV28 and TRBJ1-2; D ambiguous. This CDR3 has 15 residues. V lost 5 bases, J lost 3 bases, and 16 bases lay in between. In germline, CDR1 is MDHEN, CDR2 SYDVKM. The CDR3 sequence: CASSVPLQSYYGYTF. CDR3 in DNA: TGTGCCAGCAGTGTGCCCCTCCAAAGCTACTATGGCTACACCTTC.

V gene TRBV7-3 combines with J gene TRBJ1-1, with D maybe TRBD1 (6 bases). V was clipped by 3 bases and J by 5 bases, with 13 bases between them. From germline, CDR1 is SGHTA and CDR2 FQGTGA. This CDR3 is 14 amino acids long. The CDR3 here is CASSLEGGGTEAFF. The CDR3 nucleotides are TGTGCCAGCAGCTTGGAAGGGGGTGGAACTGAAGCTTTCTTT.

The CDR3 DNA reads as TGTGCCAGCAGCCCGCTCGCCGGGACACGTAGAAACGAGCAGTACTTC. Amino acids: CASSPLAGTRRNEQYF. This chain links TRBV6-6 with TRBJ2-7, with TRBD1 as a possible D gene (6 bases). From germline, CDR1 is MNHNY and CDR2 SVGAGI (reference sequence). The CDR3 length is 16 residues. V lost 6 bases and J 5 bases, leaving 23 bases between the germline ends.

V gene TRBV18 combines with J gene TRBJ2-3, with D unclear. The CDR3 is 14 residues long. Germline values: CDR1 KGHSH, CDR2 LQKENI. Trimming left V 5 bases short and J 0 bases short, with 9 bases between. The CDR3 bases are TGTGCCAGCTCATCCCTATCTAGCACAGATACGCAGTATTTT. Residues: CASSSLSSTDTQYF.

This clone has only one observation. CDR3 loop: CASSVGQVGNQPQHF. In nucleotides, the CDR3 is TGTGCCAGCAGCGTGGGACAGGTGGGCAATCAGCCCCAGCATTTT. V and J are TRBV5-8 and TRBJ1-5, with 8 bases aligning to TRBD1. CDR3 length: 15 residues. The ends lost 4 bases at V and 2 bases at J; junction bases unmatched: 5. Germline V gene data show CDR1 as SGHTS and CDR2 as YDEGEE.

Written as DNA, the CDR3 is TGTGCCAGTTCCCCAAGGGACAGGCGCCTCTCTGGGGCCAACGTCCTGACTTTC. It translates to CASSPRDRRLSGANVLTF. The chain carries TRBV18 and TRBJ2-6; 8 bases match TRBD1. V dropped 9 bases and J dropped 0; count of bases not matched to a gene: 13. CDR1 KGHSH and CDR2 LQKENI come from the germline V gene. The CDR3 totals 18 residues.

The chain uses TRBV5-1 and TRBJ2-7; TRBD1 might be the D (5 bases). CDR1 and CDR2 from the germline V gene are SGHRS and YFSETQ. The CDR3 contains 14 residues. Trimming cost V 0 bases and J 6 bases, with 13 bases left between them. The DNA of the CDR3 is TGCGCCAGCAGCTTGGCGCAGGGTATCTCCGAGCAGTACTTC. It translates to CASSLAQGISEQYF.

Details on this clone: At one end, the junction sequence differs from germline, possibly due to a read error. The chain uses TRBV28 and TRBJ2-5; no reliable D call. CDR1 and CDR2 (germline): MDHEN, SYDVKM. The CDR3 contains 14 residues. The CDR3 here is CASSLSPRQETQYF. The CDR3 region has the DNA TGTGCCAGCAGCTTATCCCCCCGCCAAGAGACCCAGTACTTC. The full variable domain, with the rest looked up from reference TRBV28 and TRBJ2-5, is DVKVTQSSRYLVKRTGEKVFLECVQDMDHENMFWYRQDPGLGLRLIYFSYDVKMKEKGDIPEGYSVSREKKERFSLILESASTNQTSMYLCASSLSPRQETQYFGPGTRLLVL.

The chain is built from TRBV5-1 and TRBJ1-1; D may be TRBD1 (5 bases). The germline V gene encodes CDR1 SGHRS and CDR2 YFSETQ. V was trimmed by 0 bases and J by 1 base, leaving 10 bases between them. The CDR3 contains 15 residues. CDR3 in DNA: TGCGCCAGCAGCTTGGGTGGGGGAGGGAACACTGAAGCTTTCTTT. Protein product: CASSLGGGGNTEAFF.

V usage is TRBV2 and J usage is TRBJ1-3, with a tentative D call TRBD1 (6 bases). V dropped 6 bases and J dropped 0 bases, with 12 bases sitting between them. Germline CDR1 and CDR2: SNHLY and FYNNEI. The CDR3 extends over 15 amino acids. DNA of the CDR3: TGTGCCAGCAGCCCGGACAGCAACTCTGGAAACACCATATATTTT. Amino acid sequence: CASSPDSNSGNTIYF.

This chain joins TRBV7-9 and TRBJ1-2, with 7 bases identical to TRBD1. The CDR3 runs 14 residues. Germline loops: CDR1 SEHNR, CDR2 FQNEAQ (reference sequence). Germline trimming cut 4 bases from V and 3 bases from J; bases unmatched to any gene: 5. The CDR3 nucleotides are TGTGCCAGCAGCTACGGACAGGAAGACTATGGCTACACCTTC. This codes for CASSYGQEDYGYTF.

This chain connects TRBV19 to TRBJ2-5; TRBD2 agrees at 7 bases. The CDR3 is 15 amino acids. V shed 6 bases and J 3 bases; nucleotides not matched to a gene: 10. The germline gives CDR1 LNHDA, CDR2 SQIVND (reference sequence). CDR3 sequence (DNA): TGTGCCAGTAGGCGGGCCGGGGGGTTTGAAGAGACCCAGTACTTC. Translated, it gives CASRRAGGFEETQYF.

The J gene is TRBJ1-5, the V gene TRBV28; D unclear. CDR1 and CDR2 from the germline V gene are MDHEN and SYDVKM. Trimming shortened V by 6 bases and J by 5 bases, and 11 bases separated the two germline ends. The CDR3 has 13 residues. The CDR3 reads CASRSNADQPQHF. The CDR3 nucleotides are TGTGCCAGCAGGTCCAATGCGGATCAGCCCCAGCATTTT. Full variable domain (rest looked up from reference TRBV28 and TRBJ1-5): DVKVTQSSRYLVKRTGEKVFLECVQDMDHENMFWYRQDPGLGLRLIYFSYDVKMKEKGDIPEGYSVSREKKERFSLILESASTNQTSMYLCASRSNADQPQHFGDGTRLSIL.

The V call is TRBV5-4, the J call TRBJ2-1; tentatively, D is TRBD2 (5 bases). This CDR3 spans 16 amino acids. The ends were cut back, 0 bases at V and 4 bases at J, with 14 bases in the middle. Germline V gene lookup returns CDR1 SGHNT and CDR2 YYREEE (reference sequence). The CDR3 region is CASSLDGLGVYNEQFF. Written as DNA, the CDR3 is TGTGCCAGCAGCTTGGACGGACTTGGGGTTTACAATGAGCAGTTCTTC. Full variable domain (missing parts from reference TRBV5-4 and TRBJ2-1): ETGVTQSPTHLIKTRGQQVTLRCSSQSGHNTVSWYQQALGQGPQFIFQYYREEENGRGNFPPRFSGLQFPNYSSELNVNALELDDSALYLCASSLDGLGVYNEQFFGPGTRLTVL.

This chain connects TRBV7-9 to TRBJ1-4, with 8 positions matching TRBD1. V was pared by 3 bases and J by 4 bases, with 10 bases of the junction left unmatched. Per the germline V gene, CDR1 is SEHNR and CDR2 is FQNEAQ (reference sequence). The CDR3 totals 17 residues. The CDR3 region is CASSLRDRGTYNEKLFF. DNA of the CDR3: TGTGCCAGCAGCTTGAGAGACAGGGGCACCTATAATGAAAAACTGTTTTTT.

The sample holds a few counts of this clone. The chain has TRBV3-1 (or the pseudogene TRBV3-2) and TRBJ1-5; no firm D call. Per germline, CDR1 LGHDT and CDR2 YNNKEL (reference sequence). This CDR3 has 13 residues. Trimming left V 3 bases short and J 9 bases short, with 12 bases between. CDR3 residues: CASSQDLWRPQHF. Here the CDR3 DNA reads TGTGCCAGCAGCCAGGATCTTTGGAGGCCCCAGCATTTT.

This clone was recorded once. The genes are TRBV20-1 and TRBJ2-1, with D unclear. Germline V gives CDR1 DFQATT, CDR2 SNEGSKA (reference sequence). The CDR3 consists of 12 residues. Trimming took 3 bases from V and 8 from J, leaving 11 bases between them. CDR3 protein: CSASYSSDEQFF. CDR3 bases: TGCAGTGCTAGTTACTCATCCGATGAGCAGTTCTTC.

The gene calls are TRBV12-3 or TRBV12-4 and TRBJ2-1, with D possibly TRBD2 on 7 matching bases. The CDR3 length is 13 residues. Trimming removed 4 bases from V and 7 bases from J, with 11 bases in between. The CDR3 nucleotides read TGTGCCAGCAGTTGGGGAGGGGGGAATGAGCAGTTCTTC. Residues: CASSWGGGNEQFF.

The chain joins TRBV6-5 to TRBJ1-4; D might be TRBD1 (5 bases). CDR3 length equals 14 residues. The V gene's germline CDR1 is MNHEY and CDR2 SVGAGI. Trimming removed 2 bases from V and 8 bases from J, with 12 bases in between. CDR3 sequence reads: CASSYMGEEEKLFF. CDR3 nucleotides: TGTGCCAGCAGTTACATGGGGGAGGAAGAAAAACTGTTTTTT.